The 3 T cell receptor beta chains below all came from one sample that was sequenced in a study of graft-versus-host responses after intestinal transplantation. Libraries were prepared by immunoSEQ multiplex PCR; TCRdb keeps only in-frame clonotypes and omits some of them. The table has approximately 120,000 clones, 90% to 95% seen once. Their recognized antigens are unknown. Sequencing was performed on unstimulated CD4+ T cells sorted from spleen or lymph node cells, taken before intestinal transplant. These receptors were obtained from a human donor who received an intestinal transplant.

This clone showed up just once. This chain uses TRBV23-1 with TRBJ1-1, with 10 bases fitting TRBD1. TRBV23-1 is flagged as an ORF with uncertain function. The trim removed 2 bases at V and 11 bases at J, leaving 14 bases unmatched. This CDR3 contains 16 residues. CDR3 amino acids: CASSQIGPGQGLSAFF. The CDR3 DNA is TGCGCCAGCAGTCAAATTGGACCGGGACAGGGGCTATCGGCTTTCTTT.

This clone has only a few counts. V usage is TRBV19 and J usage is TRBJ1-2; D ambiguous. The V end was cut by 5 bases, the J end by 4 bases, with 8 bases between. CDR3 length equals 12 residues. Germline V gene lookup returns CDR1 LNHDA and CDR2 SQIVND (reference sequence). CDR3 in amino acids: CASSASGYGYTF. The CDR3 DNA sequence: TGTGCCAGTAGTGCCTCGGGCTATGGCTACACCTTC.

The V call is TRBV5-1, the J call TRBJ2-7; possibly TRBD1 for D (6 bases). V was pared by 8 bases and J by 4 bases, with 19 bases between. CDR3 size: 14 residues. In germline, CDR1 is SGHRS, CDR2 YFSETQ. The CDR3 DNA reads TGCGCCAGGATGATGTACAGGGTGTTATACGAGCAGTACTTC. Protein: CARMMYRVLYEQYF. Drawing the rest from reference TRBV5-1 and TRBJ2-7, the complete variable domain is KAGVTQTPRYLIKTRGQQVTLSCSPISGHRSVSWYQQTPGQGLQFLFEYFSETQRNKGNFPGRFSGRQFSNSRSEMNVSTLELGDSALYLCARMMYRVLYEQYFGPGTRLTVT.